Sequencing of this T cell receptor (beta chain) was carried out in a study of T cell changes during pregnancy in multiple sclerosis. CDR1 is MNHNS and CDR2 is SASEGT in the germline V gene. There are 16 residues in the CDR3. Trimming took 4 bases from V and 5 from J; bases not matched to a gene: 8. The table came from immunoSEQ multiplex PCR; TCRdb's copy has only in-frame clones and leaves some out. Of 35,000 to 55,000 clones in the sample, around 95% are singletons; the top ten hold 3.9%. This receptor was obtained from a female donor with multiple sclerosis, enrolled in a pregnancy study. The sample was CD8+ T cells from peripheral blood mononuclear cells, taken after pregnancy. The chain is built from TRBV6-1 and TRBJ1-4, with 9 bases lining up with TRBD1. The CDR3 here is CASSAKIGQGNEKLFF. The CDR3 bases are TGTGCCAGCAGTGCGAAGATAGGACAGGGGAATGAAAAACTGTTTTTT.